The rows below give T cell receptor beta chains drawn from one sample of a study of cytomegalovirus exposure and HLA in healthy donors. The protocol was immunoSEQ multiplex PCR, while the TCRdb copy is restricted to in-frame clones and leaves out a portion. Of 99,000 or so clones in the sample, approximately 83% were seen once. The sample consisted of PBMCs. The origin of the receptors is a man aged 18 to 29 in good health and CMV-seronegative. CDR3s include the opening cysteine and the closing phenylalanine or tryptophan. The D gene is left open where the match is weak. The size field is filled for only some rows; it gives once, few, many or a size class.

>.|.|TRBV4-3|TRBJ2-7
CASSQDRDLVYEQYF
TGCGCCAGCAGCCAAGACCGGGATTTGGTCTACGAGCAGTACTTC
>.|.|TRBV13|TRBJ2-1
CASSLGAGTVRGSEHEQFF
TGTGCCAGCAGCTTGGGGGCAGGGACCGTGCGGGGGTCTGAACATGAGCAGTTCTTC
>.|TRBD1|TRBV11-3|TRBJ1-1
CASSLGQGNTEAFF
TGTGCCAGCAGCTTAGGACAGGGGAACACTGAAGCTTTCTTT
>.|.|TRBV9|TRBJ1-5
CASSFPTGHDPNQPQHF
TGTGCCAGCAGCTTCCCAACAGGCCACGATCCCAATCAGCCCCAGCATTTT
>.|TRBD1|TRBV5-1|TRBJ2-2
CASRSGTGYTGELFF
TGCGCCAGCAGATCAGGGACAGGGTACACCGGGGAGCTGTTTTTT
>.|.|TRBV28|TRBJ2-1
CASSFRFRLNEQFF
TGTGCCAGCAGTTTTCGTTTCAGGCTTAATGAGCAGTTCTTC
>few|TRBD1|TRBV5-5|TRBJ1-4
CASSAGTGVEKLFF
TGTGCCAGCAGCGCCGGGACAGGGGTTGAAAAACTGTTTTTT
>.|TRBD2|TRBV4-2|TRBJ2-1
CASSQAGGRGYNEQFF
TGTGCCAGCAGCCAAGCTGGCGGGAGAGGGTACAATGAGCAGTTCTTC
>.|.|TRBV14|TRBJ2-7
CASSQGPGGHHEQYF
TGTGCCAGCAGCCAAGGCCCGGGGGGCCACCACGAGCAGTACTTC
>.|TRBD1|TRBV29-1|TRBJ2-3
CSVETGQGPDTQYF
TGCAGCGTTGAAACGGGACAGGGGCCAGATACGCAGTATTTT
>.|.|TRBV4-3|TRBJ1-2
CASSPSSTSYGYTF
TGCGCCAGCAGCCCTTCTTCTACCTCCTATGGCTACACCTTC
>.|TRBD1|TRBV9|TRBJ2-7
CASSVGQGNEQYF
TGTGCCAGCAGCGTAGGACAGGGGAACGAGCAGTACTTC
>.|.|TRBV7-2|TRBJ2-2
CASIGRETGELFF
TGTGCCAGCATTGGTAGAGAGACCGGGGAGCTGTTTTTT
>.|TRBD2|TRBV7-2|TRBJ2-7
CASSSLAGGRSYEQYF
TGTGCCAGCAGCTCATTAGCGGGAGGGCGGTCCTACGAGCAGTACTTC
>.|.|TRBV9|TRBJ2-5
CASSVAGEAETQYF
TGTGCCAGCAGCGTAGCGGGAGAGGCTGAGACCCAGTACTTC
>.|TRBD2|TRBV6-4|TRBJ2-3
CASSEHSGSGDTQYF
TGTGCCAGCAGTGAGCATAGCGGGAGTGGAGATACGCAGTATTTT
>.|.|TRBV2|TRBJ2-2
CASSERGHLAGELFF
TGTGCCAGCAGTGAAAGAGGGCACTTGGCCGGGGAGCTGTTTTTT
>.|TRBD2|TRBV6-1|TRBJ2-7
CASSVGTGGDEQYF
TGTGCCAGCAGTGTGGGGACGGGGGGAGATGAGCAGTACTTC
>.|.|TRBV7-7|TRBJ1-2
CASRSRDGPSYGYTF
TGTGCCAGCAGATCGCGGGACGGACCTTCCTATGGCTACACCTTC
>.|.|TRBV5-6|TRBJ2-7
CASRTDTSYEQYF
TGTGCCAGCCGTACGGACACTTCCTACGAGCAGTACTTC